This T cell receptor beta chain was sequenced in a study of Tregs in tolerant kidney transplant recipients. V was pared by 3 bases and J by 4 bases, with 5 bases of the junction left unmatched. The CDR3 contains 15 residues. Germline CDR1 and CDR2: MNHNS and SASEGT. Clones were read by immunoSEQ multiplex PCR, and TCRdb kept only the in-frame ones, dropping some. The data show 240,000 or so clones, more than 65% seen once. V and J are TRBV6-1 and TRBJ1-2, with TRBD1 matching over 10 bases. Sample: CD4+ T cells from blood. This sequence was found in a human donor in good health. CDR3 sequence: CASSEGTGVSYGYTF. For the CDR3, the DNA is TGTGCCAGCAGTGAGGGGACAGGGGTGAGCTATGGCTACACCTTC.